The rows below give T cell receptor beta chains drawn from one sample of a study of blood T cell repertoires in COVID-19. The table came from immunoSEQ multiplex PCR; TCRdb's copy has only in-frame clones and leaves some out. The sample carries hundreds of thousands of clones, around 80% recorded once. The sequencing input was PBMCs or T cells enriched from blood (not recorded which). These receptors originate from a woman between 40 and 55 years old with acute COVID-19. CDR3s include the opening cysteine and the closing phenylalanine or tryptophan. A D gene is named only where the DNA matches it firmly. Only some rows state a clone size, as once, few, many or a class for expanded clones.

len	v_gene	d_gene	j_gene	abundance	CDR3aa	CDR3nt
12	TRBV30	TRBD2	TRBJ2-7	.	CAGSSGNYEQYF	TGTGCCGGCTCTAGCGGGAACTACGAGCAGTACTTC
14	TRBV13	.	TRBJ1-6	.	CASSLAGEYSPLHF	TGTGCCAGCAGCTTGGCAGGGGAGTATTCACCCCTCCACTTT
16	TRBV2	.	TRBJ1-2	.	CASSEATIQLGEGYTF	TGTGCCAGCAGTGAAGCTACGATACAGCTGGGTGAGGGCTACACCTTC
14	TRBV3-1/TRBV3-2	TRBD1	TRBJ2-7	.	CASSQQTGDYEQYF	TGTGCCAGCAGCCAACAGACAGGGGACTACGAGCAGTACTTC
13	TRBV14	TRBD2	TRBJ2-7	.	CASSQELAGEQYF	TGTGCCAGCAGCCAAGAATTAGCGGGCGAGCAGTACTTC
12	TRBV19	.	TRBJ1-1	.	CASSINRVEAFF	TGTGCCAGTAGTATTAACAGAGTTGAAGCTTTCTTT
14	TRBV6-1	.	TRBJ1-2	.	CASSEGGDSYGYTF	TGTGCCAGCAGTGAGGGGGGGGATTCTTATGGCTACACCTTC
14	TRBV5-5	.	TRBJ1-2	.	CASSSHGSAYGYTF	TGTGCCAGCAGCTCACACGGGAGCGCCTATGGCTACACCTTC
13	TRBV24-1	.	TRBJ2-3	.	CATSATGTDTQYF	TGTGCCACCAGTGCGACAGGCACAGATACGCAGTATTTT
13	TRBV6-5	.	TRBJ1-4	.	CASTGTSGEKLFF	TGTGCCAGCACCGGAACATCGGGTGAAAAACTGTTTTTT
14	TRBV6-4	TRBD1	TRBJ2-2	.	CASRGTGNTGELFF	TGTGCCAGCAGGGGGACAGGGAACACCGGGGAGCTGTTTTTT
13	TRBV19	.	TRBJ1-3	.	CASSLGVGNTIYF	TGTGCCAGTAGTCTCGGGGTCGGAAACACCATATATTTT
16	TRBV7-2	.	TRBJ1-6	.	CASSSEGGFRTTPLHF	TGTGCCAGCAGCTCCGAGGGAGGGTTCCGGACTACACCCCTCCACTTT
15	TRBV2	TRBD2	TRBJ2-7	.	CASSRTSGSSYEQYF	TGTGCCAGCAGTCGTACTAGCGGGAGCTCCTACGAGCAGTACTTC
17	TRBV5-1	TRBD1	TRBJ1-3	many	CASSLVGTGAGGNTIYF	TGCGCCAGCAGCTTGGTTGGGACAGGGGCAGGTGGAAACACCATATATTTT
11	TRBV30	.	TRBJ1-2	.	CASYFRYGYTF	TGTGCAAGTTACTTTCGCTATGGCTACACCTTC
14	TRBV19	TRBD2	TRBJ2-3	.	CASSGGTSGDTQYF	TGTGCCAGTAGTGGGGGGACTAGCGGAGATACGCAGTATTTT
12	TRBV30	.	TRBJ2-7	.	CASRGETYEQYF	TGTGCCTCAAGGGGCGAGACCTACGAGCAGTACTTC
14	TRBV2	.	TRBJ1-2	.	CASSERGANYGYTF	TGTGCCAGCAGTGAACGTGGAGCTAACTATGGCTACACCTTC
14	TRBV21-1	.	TRBJ2-1	.	CASSRQGGRNEQFF	TGTGCCAGCAGCAGACAGGGAGGACGCAATGAGCAGTTCTTC
14	TRBV23-1	.	TRBJ2-1	.	CASSQYRLSNEQFF	TGCGCCAGCAGTCAATATAGACTGTCCAATGAGCAGTTCTTC
14	TRBV28	TRBD1	TRBJ2-7	.	CASSLDRVIDEQYF	TGTGCCAGCAGTTTGGACAGGGTGATCGACGAGCAGTACTTC
14	TRBV6-5	TRBD1	TRBJ1-2	once	CASRAGGDWGGYTF	TGTGCCAGCAGAGCAGGGGGCGACTGGGGTGGCTACACCTTC
19	TRBV2	TRBD2	TRBJ2-1	.	CASRAEGNRAGGRYNEQFF	TGTGCCAGCAGAGCTGAGGGTAATCGGGCGGGAGGGCGGTACAATGAGCAGTTCTTC
17	TRBV28	TRBD2	TRBJ2-3	.	CASTSSGLAGRTDTQYF	TGTGCCAGCACCTCATCCGGGCTAGCGGGCCGCACAGATACGCAGTATTTT
13	TRBV30	.	TRBJ1-5	.	CAWRGGRNQPQHF	TGTGCCTGGAGAGGGGGTCGCAATCAGCCCCAGCATTTT
14	TRBV6-1	.	TRBJ2-1	.	CASSEVQDYNEQFF	TGTGCCAGCAGTGAGGTACAGGACTACAATGAGCAGTTCTTC
17	TRBV19	.	TRBJ2-2	.	CASSIGMGRAWHGELFF	TGTGCCAGTAGTATAGGTATGGGCAGGGCGTGGCACGGGGAGCTGTTTTTT
15	TRBV7-9	TRBD1	TRBJ1-4	.	CASSPAGTGREKLFF	TGTGCCAGCAGCCCAGCCGGGACAGGGCGTGAAAAACTGTTTTTT
17	TRBV7-3	.	TRBJ1-6	.	CASSLTSQGIGNSPLHF	TGTGCCAGCAGCTTAACATCGCAGGGGATAGGGAATTCACCCCTCCACTTT
16	TRBV11-2	TRBD2	TRBJ2-2	.	CASSSGTLANTGELFF	TGTGCCAGCAGCAGCGGGACGCTCGCGAACACCGGGGAGCTGTTTTTT
15	TRBV21-1	.	TRBJ2-1	.	CASSHCAGGGNEQFF	TGTGCCAGCAGCCATTGTGCGGGGGGTGGCAATGAGCAGTTCTTC
14	TRBV7-3	TRBD1	TRBJ1-1	.	CASSLGRGPTEAFF	TGTGCCAGCAGCTTAGGCAGGGGGCCCACTGAAGCTTTCTTT
15	TRBV6-2/TRBV6-3	.	TRBJ1-5	.	CASRPSGDSNQPQHF	TGTGCCAGCCGCCCCTCGGGAGACTCCAATCAGCCCCAGCATTTT
14	TRBV7-2	.	TRBJ1-2	.	CASSPLVLIDGYTF	TGTGCCAGCAGCCCATTAGTTCTAATTGATGGCTACACCTTC
15	TRBV5-8	TRBD1	TRBJ1-4	.	CASSFGRQGNEKLFF	TGTGCCAGCAGCTTCGGGCGACAGGGGAATGAAAAACTGTTTTTT
15	TRBV28	TRBD1	TRBJ2-7	.	CASRPTGPRTYEQYF	TGTGCCAGCAGACCGACAGGGCCGAGAACCTACGAGCAGTACTTC
16	TRBV5-5	.	TRBJ1-4	.	CASSARGTATNEKLFF	TGTGCCAGCAGCGCCAGGGGTACGGCAACTAATGAAAAACTGTTTTTT
14	TRBV7-3	TRBD1	TRBJ1-1	.	CASSLTGGNTEAFF	TGTGCCAGCAGCTTGACAGGGGGTAATACTGAAGCTTTCTTT
15	TRBV28	.	TRBJ1-5	.	CASSPGGSFNQPQHF	TGTGCCAGCAGCCCTGGGGGCAGTTTCAATCAGCCCCAGCATTTT
15	TRBV5-1	TRBD1	TRBJ1-4	once	CASSPLTGTNEKLFF	TGCGCCAGCAGCCCCTTGACAGGGACTAATGAAAAACTGTTTTTT
12	TRBV2	TRBD1	TRBJ2-1	.	CASSSQGDEQFF	TGTGCCAGCAGTTCTCAGGGGGATGAGCAGTTCTTC
16	TRBV27	.	TRBJ2-3	.	CASSLVSRLITDTQYF	TGTGCCAGCAGTTTAGTATCTAGACTGATCACAGATACGCAGTATTTT
15	TRBV6-5	.	TRBJ1-4	.	CASSRGGTTNEKLFF	TGTGCCAGCAGCCGAGGGGGAACAACTAATGAAAAACTGTTTTTT
15	TRBV29-1	TRBD1	TRBJ1-2	once	CSVQPTGQGTYGYTF	TGCAGCGTGCAACCTACGGGACAGGGAACCTATGGCTACACCTTC
14	TRBV5-1	TRBD1	TRBJ1-4	.	CASSARTGGGKLFF	TGCGCCAGCAGCGCAAGGACAGGGGGCGGAAAACTGTTTTTT
14	TRBV7-3	.	TRBJ1-1	.	CASSLTTGITEAFF	TGTGCCAGCAGCCTCACTACAGGGATAACTGAAGCTTTCTTT
12	TRBV19	.	TRBJ2-5	.	CASSIGGETQYF	TGTGCCAGTAGTATCGGGGGAGAGACCCAGTACTTC
18	TRBV19	.	TRBJ1-1	.	CASSIPLDRSLVRTEAFF	TGTGCCAGTAGTATACCCCTCGACAGGAGTTTAGTAAGGACTGAAGCTTTCTTT
13	TRBV28	.	TRBJ1-2	.	CASSLLGGYGYTF	TGTGCCAGCAGTTTATTGGGGGGCTATGGCTACACCTTC